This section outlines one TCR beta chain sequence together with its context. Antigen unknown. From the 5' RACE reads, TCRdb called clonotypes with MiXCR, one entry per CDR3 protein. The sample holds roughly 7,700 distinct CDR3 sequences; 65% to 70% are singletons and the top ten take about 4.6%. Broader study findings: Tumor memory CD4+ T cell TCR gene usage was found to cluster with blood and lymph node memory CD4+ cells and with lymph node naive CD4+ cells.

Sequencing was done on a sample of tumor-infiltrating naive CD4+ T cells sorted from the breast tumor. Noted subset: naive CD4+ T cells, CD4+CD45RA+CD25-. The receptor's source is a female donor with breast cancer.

The CDR3 nucleotides read TGCGCCAGCAGCTTGGCCGGGGTAGCAGGTGGCAGCGAGCAGTACTTC. The encoded protein is CASSLAGVAGGSEQYF. The rearrangement links TRBV5-1 to TRBJ2-7; a weak D match, TRBD2 (5 bases). Germline V gene sequence: CDR1 SGHRS, CDR2 YFSETQ. The CDR3 runs to 16 residues. Trimming took off 0 bases at V and 6 bases at J, with 19 bases between the two ends.